The present TCR beta chain was sequenced within a study of breast tumors, draining lymph nodes, adjacent tissues (TCRdb year 2016). Regarding the complete study: In breast cancer patients, the study compared the TCR beta repertoires of tumor, adjacent nontumor tissue and axillary lymph nodes. In human breast cancer, the study set out to evaluate how tumor, surrounding tissue and draining lymph node repertoires relate to one another and whether T cells may move between these sites.

The sequencing machine was an Illumina HiSeq 2000. TCR beta chain libraries were generated by multiplex PCR amplification. The amplified TCR beta chain products were analyzed by high-throughput sequencing. TCRdb redid the processing of the public reads, applying fastp at Q25 and MiXCR, and retained in-frame beta chains. Every CDR3 protein is listed once, alongside the most common genes and DNA of its rows. The sample table holds 150,000 to 200,000 distinct CDR3 sequences, of which approximately 33% were seen once. The leading ten clones occupy about 4.5% of the sample. The CDR3 spans 14 residues, from the cysteine through the phenylalanine. Left in the record is the CDR3 DNA by itself, 42 bases read in frame from the first base. Here V drops 5 bases and J drops 3 bases, and the junction holds 4 bases not matched to any gene. CDR1 SGHTA and CDR2 FQGNSA are derived from the germline V gene. Lymph node samples were obtained from the axillary draining lymph nodes of breast cancer patients.

This clonotype was counted ten times or more. Its antigen is still unknown. Base qualities are missing; no much larger clone stands one base away. Overall study outcomes, separate from this receptor: The data were judged consistent with most tumor T cells deriving from the lymph node and then expanding within tumor tissue. Tumor and nontumor tissue repertoires were significantly more similar in luminal-like than in basal-like breast cancer. Rather than being directly demonstrated, the conclusion that tumor T cells originate in lymph nodes was presented as consistent with a hypothesis. Tumor T-cell repertoires showed less diversity than lymph node repertoires and more diversity than nontumor tissue repertoires, and tumor T-cell repertoires showed preferential V and J gene usage.

Sequenced: axillary lymph node tissue. The sequence joins TRBV7-2 to TRBJ2-7; 10 bases in the middle match TRBD1. The source of this sequence is a female donor with breast cancer. Some clones in this sample may be carry-over from other donors' samples. The DNA sequence reads TGTGCCAGCAGCCCGAGGACAGGGGGCTACGAGCAGTACTTC. This translates into CASSPRTGGYEQYF.